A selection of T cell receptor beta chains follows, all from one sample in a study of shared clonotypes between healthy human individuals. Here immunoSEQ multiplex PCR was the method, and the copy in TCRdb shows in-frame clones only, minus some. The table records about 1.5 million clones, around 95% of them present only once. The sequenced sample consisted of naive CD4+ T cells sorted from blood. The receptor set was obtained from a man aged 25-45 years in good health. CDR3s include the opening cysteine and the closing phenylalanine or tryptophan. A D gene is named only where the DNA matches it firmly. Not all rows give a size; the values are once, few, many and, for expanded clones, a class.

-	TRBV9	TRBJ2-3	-	CASKKGSTDTQYF	TGTGCCAGCAAAAAGGGTAGCACAGATACGCAGTATTTT
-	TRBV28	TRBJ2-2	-	CASRTNTGELFF	TGTGCCAGCAGGACGAACACCGGGGAGCTGTTTTTT
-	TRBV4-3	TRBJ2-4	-	CASSQDTGLAKNIQYF	TGCGCCAGCAGCCAAGATACAGGACTAGCCAAAAACATTCAGTACTTC
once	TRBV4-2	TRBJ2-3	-	CASSQVRDSSTDTQYF	TGTGCCAGCAGCCAAGTACGGGACTCTAGCACAGATACGCAGTATTTT
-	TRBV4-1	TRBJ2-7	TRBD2	CASSQKLAGDYYEQYF	TGCGCCAGCAGCCAAAAGTTAGCGGGAGATTACTATGAGCAGTACTTC
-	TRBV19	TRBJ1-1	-	CASSIPGPPLNTEAFF	TGTGCCAGTAGTATACCGGGACCCCCTTTGAACACTGAAGCTTTCTTT
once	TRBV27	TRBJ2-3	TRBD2	CASSSNPGLANTDTQYF	TGTGCCAGCAGTTCAAACCCGGGACTAGCGAACACAGATACGCAGTATTTT
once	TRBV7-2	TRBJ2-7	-	CASSLGGRGGEQYF	TGTGCCAGCAGCCTCGGCGGCCGGGGCGGCGAGCAGTACTTC
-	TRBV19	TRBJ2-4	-	CASSISWVAKNIQYF	TGTGCCAGTAGTATCTCCTGGGTAGCCAAAAACATTCAGTACTTC
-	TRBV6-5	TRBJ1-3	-	CASSALPRNTIYF	TGTGCCAGCAGTGCTTTACCCCGAAACACCATATATTTT
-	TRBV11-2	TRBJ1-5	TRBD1	CASSLSSQGNQPQHF	TGTGCCAGCAGCTTATCTTCACAGGGGAATCAGCCCCAGCATTTT
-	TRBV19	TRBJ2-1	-	CASRNHRAHNEQFF	TGTGCCAGTAGGAACCACAGGGCCCACAATGAGCAGTTCTTC
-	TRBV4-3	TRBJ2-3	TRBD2	CASSQRLAGSTDTQYF	TGCGCCAGCAGCCAGAGACTAGCGGGAAGCACAGATACGCAGTATTTT
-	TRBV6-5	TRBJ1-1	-	CASSYRLQVGTEAFF	TGTGCCAGCAGTTACCGACTCCAAGTGGGGACTGAAGCTTTCTTT
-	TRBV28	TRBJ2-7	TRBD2	CASSLGTSKREQYF	TGTGCCAGCAGTTTGGGGACTAGCAAGCGCGAGCAGTACTTC
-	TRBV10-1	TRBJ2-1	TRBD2	CASSEEAGEARNEQFF	TGCGCCAGCAGTGAGGAAGCGGGAGAGGCTCGCAATGAGCAGTTCTTC
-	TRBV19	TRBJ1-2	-	CASRVAGANYGYTF	TGTGCCAGTAGGGTAGCAGGAGCTAACTATGGCTACACCTTC
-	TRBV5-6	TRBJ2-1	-	CASSLVIASEQFF	TGTGCCAGCAGCTTGGTTATCGCCTCAGAGCAGTTCTTC
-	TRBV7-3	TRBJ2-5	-	CASSLTPSAETQYF	TGTGCCAGCAGCTTAACGCCGAGTGCGGAGACCCAGTACTTC
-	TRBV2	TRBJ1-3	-	CASRRDPGPGLMRNTIYF	TGTGCCAGCCGACGGGACCCGGGGCCAGGATTAATGAGAAACACCATATATTTT
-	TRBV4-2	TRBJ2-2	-	CASSQEPSLATGTGELFF	TGTGCCAGCAGCCAAGAGCCTAGCTTGGCGACGGGCACCGGGGAGCTGTTTTTT
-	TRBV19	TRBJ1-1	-	CASSSPGRNTEAFF	TGTGCCAGTAGCTCACCCGGGAGGAACACTGAAGCTTTCTTT
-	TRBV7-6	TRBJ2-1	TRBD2	CASSLVLAGTGVRYNEQFF	TGTGCCAGCAGCTTAGTACTAGCGGGTACTGGGGTGCGTTACAATGAGCAGTTCTTC